Listed below are T cell receptor beta chains from one sample, sequenced in a study of blood T cell repertoires in COVID-19. Data came from immunoSEQ multiplex PCR; TCRdb stores just in-frame clones and leaves some out. The sample yields about 100,000 clones, almost 80% seen once. The sample consisted of peripheral blood. The receptors were gathered from a man in his 70s with active or convalescent COVID-19. Each CDR3 is given with its conserved first and last residue. A D gene is named only where the DNA matches it firmly. Only some rows state a clone size, as once, few, many or a class for expanded clones.

d_call clone_size j_call v_call cdr3_aa cdr3_nt
TRBD1 . TRBJ1-2 TRBV28 CASSLDRGSYTF TGTGCCAGCAGTTTAGACAGGGGGAGCTACACCTTC
. . TRBJ1-6 TRBV13 CASAWRGGINNSPLHF TGTGCCAGCGCCTGGAGGGGGGGCATAAATAATTCACCCCTCCACTTT
. . TRBJ1-1 TRBV25-1 CASSDVGDRAEAFF TGTGCCAGCAGTGACGTAGGGGATCGGGCCGAAGCTTTCTTT
TRBD2 . TRBJ2-1 TRBV11-2 CASSLAGGARASNEQFF TGTGCCAGCAGCTTAGCCGGGGGGGCCAGAGCGTCCAATGAGCAGTTCTTC
TRBD1 . TRBJ1-6 TRBV10-3 CAIRGTGGEVGSPLHF TGTGCCATCAGGGGGACAGGGGGCGAGGTCGGGTCACCCCTCCACTTT
TRBD1 . TRBJ2-1 TRBV19 CASSAQGAGYNEQFF TGTGCCAGTAGTGCACAGGGGGCAGGCTACAATGAGCAGTTCTTC
. . TRBJ2-3 TRBV9 CASSVRGNPQDTQYF TGTGCCAGCAGCGTACGGGGGAACCCACAAGATACGCAGTATTTT
. . TRBJ1-2 TRBV5-6 CASSLAQQEDGYTF TGTGCCAGCAGCTTGGCGCAGCAGGAGGATGGCTACACCTTC
TRBD1 . TRBJ1-5 TRBV6-1 CASSEEGTGHQPQHF TGTGCCAGCAGTGAAGAAGGGACAGGGCATCAGCCCCAGCATTTT
. . TRBJ1-3 TRBV5-5 CASSLQYPSSSGNTIYF TGTGCCAGCAGCTTGCAATACCCTAGTTCCTCTGGAAACACCATATATTTT
. . TRBJ2-4 TRBV2 CASSVQELDIQYF TGTGCCAGCAGTGTTCAAGAACTCGACATTCAGTACTTC
. . TRBJ1-1 TRBV12-3/TRBV12-4 CASSVMNTEAFF TGTGCCAGCAGCGTTATGAACACTGAAGCTTTCTTT
. . TRBJ2-5 TRBV2 CASSANGETQYF TGTGCCAGCAGTGCCAACGGGGAGACCCAGTACTTC
. . TRBJ1-5 TRBV30 CAWSSGGNQPQHF TGTGCCTGGAGTTCGGGGGGCAATCAGCCCCAGCATTTT
. . TRBJ2-4 TRBV2 CASRARSGAKNIQYF TGTGCCAGCAGGGCTCGCTCCGGGGCCAAAAACATTCAGTACTTC
TRBD1 . TRBJ2-3 TRBV7-3 CASSPDPDRGRLDTQYF TGTGCCAGCAGTCCCGACCCGGACAGGGGGCGACTAGATACGCAGTATTTT
. . TRBJ2-3 TRBV4-3 CASSQGSGSTDTQYF TGCGCCAGCAGCCAAGGGTCGGGAAGCACAGATACGCAGTATTTT
TRBD1 . TRBJ1-5 TRBV2 CASSVDGAGGKPQHF TGTGCCAGCAGTGTTGATGGGGCAGGGGGCAAGCCCCAGCATTTT
. . TRBJ1-2 TRBV12-3/TRBV12-4 CASSFPQGGYTF TGTGCCAGCAGTTTTCCCCAGGGGGGCTACACCTTC
TRBD1 . TRBJ2-7 TRBV14 CASSLRDRGWESSYEQYF TGTGCCAGCAGCCTCCGGGACAGGGGGTGGGAGAGCTCCTACGAGCAGTACTTC
. once TRBJ2-1 TRBV3-1/TRBV3-2 CASSQEGGNEQFF TGTGCCAGCAGCCAAGAAGGAGGGAATGAGCAGTTCTTC
TRBD1 . TRBJ1-2 TRBV29-1 CSVGTGKGYTF TGCAGCGTGGGGACAGGGAAGGGCTACACCTTC
. . TRBJ1-5 TRBV10-3 CAISDGGEGNQPQHF TGTGCCATCAGTGATGGGGGCGAAGGCAATCAGCCCCAGCATTTT
. few TRBJ2-7 TRBV5-6 CASSLGRGQIYEQYF TGTGCCAGCAGCTTGGGGCGGGGACAGATCTACGAGCAGTACTTC
TRBD1 . TRBJ1-3 TRBV12-3/TRBV12-4 CASSWDSGNTIYF TGTGCCAGCAGCTGGGACAGTGGAAACACCATATATTTT
. . TRBJ2-1 TRBV19 CASTPELLRNEQFF TGTGCCAGTACCCCCGAACTCCTTCGGAATGAGCAGTTCTTC
. . TRBJ2-3 TRBV4-3 CASSPAEWGVTDTQYF TGCGCCAGCAGCCCTGCCGAGTGGGGGGTGACAGATACGCAGTATTTT
. once TRBJ2-7 TRBV30 CAWSGSGGIDYEQYF TGTGCCTGGAGCGGAAGCGGAGGCATTGACTACGAGCAGTACTTC
TRBD2 . TRBJ2-1 TRBV9 CASSPLAGRNNEQFF TGTGCCAGCAGCCCACTAGCGGGGCGGAACAATGAGCAGTTCTTC
. . TRBJ2-3 TRBV12-3/TRBV12-4 CASSFLGADTQYF TGTGCCAGCAGTTTCTTAGGGGCAGATACGCAGTATTTT
TRBD1 . TRBJ1-1 TRBV28 CASTTTGMNTEAFF TGTGCCAGCACCACGACAGGGATGAACACTGAAGCTTTCTTT
. . TRBJ2-3 TRBV6-5 CASTTSRVRTDTQYF TGTGCCAGCACCACTTCGAGGGTGCGCACAGATACGCAGTATTTT
TRBD2 . TRBJ2-3 TRBV3-1/TRBV3-2 CASRGLAGGPGTDTQYF TGTGCCAGCAGAGGACTAGCGGGGGGTCCGGGCACAGATACGCAGTATTTT
TRBD2 . TRBJ2-3 TRBV5-1 CASSGRLAGGRLDTQYF TGCGCCAGCAGCGGCCGACTAGCGGGGGGGCGCTTGGATACGCAGTATTTT
. . TRBJ2-7 TRBV10-3 CAISEAQVVNEQYF TGTGCCATCAGTGAGGCCCAGGTGGTGAACGAGCAGTACTTC